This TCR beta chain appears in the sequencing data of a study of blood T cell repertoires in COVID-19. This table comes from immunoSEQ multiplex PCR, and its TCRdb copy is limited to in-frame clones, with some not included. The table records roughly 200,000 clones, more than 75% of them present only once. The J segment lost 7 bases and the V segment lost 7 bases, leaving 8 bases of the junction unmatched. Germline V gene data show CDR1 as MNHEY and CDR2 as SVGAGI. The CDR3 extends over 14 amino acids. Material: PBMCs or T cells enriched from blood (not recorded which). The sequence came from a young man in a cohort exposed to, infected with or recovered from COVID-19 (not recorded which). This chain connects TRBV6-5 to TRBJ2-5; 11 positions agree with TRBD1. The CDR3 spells CASTTGTGGMTQYF. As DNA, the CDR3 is TGTGCCAGCACCACCGGGACAGGGGGTATGACCCAGTACTTC.